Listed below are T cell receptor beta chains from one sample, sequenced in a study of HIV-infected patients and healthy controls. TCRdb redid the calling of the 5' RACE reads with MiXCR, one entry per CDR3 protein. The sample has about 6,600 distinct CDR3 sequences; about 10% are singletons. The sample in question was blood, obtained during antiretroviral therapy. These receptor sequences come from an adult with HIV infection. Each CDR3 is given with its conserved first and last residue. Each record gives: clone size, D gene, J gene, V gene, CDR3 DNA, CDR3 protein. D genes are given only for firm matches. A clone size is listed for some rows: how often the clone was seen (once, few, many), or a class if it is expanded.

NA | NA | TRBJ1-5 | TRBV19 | TGTGCCAGTAGTAATCGGGAAGGGAATAGCAATCAGCCCCAGCATTTT | CASSNREGNSNQPQHF
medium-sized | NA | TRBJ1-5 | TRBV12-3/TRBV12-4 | TGTGCCAGCAAAGTCGACAGCCTGAGCAATCAGCCCCAGCATTTT | CASKVDSLSNQPQHF
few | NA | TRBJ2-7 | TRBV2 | TGTGCCAGCAGTGAAGTTGCAGGGTTAATCTACGAGCAGTACTTC | CASSEVAGLIYEQYF
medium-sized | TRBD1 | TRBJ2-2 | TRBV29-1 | TGCAGCGTTGGACAGGGGACCAACACCGGGGAGCTGTTTTTT | CSVGQGTNTGELFF
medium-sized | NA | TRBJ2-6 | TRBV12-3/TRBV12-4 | TGTGCCAGCAGACCCGGGAGATCTGGGGCCAACGTCCTGACTTTC | CASRPGRSGANVLTF
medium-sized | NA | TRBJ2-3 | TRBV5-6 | TGTGCCAGCAGCTTCCCTCGGGGGGCGGTACAGGATACGCAGTATTTT | CASSFPRGAVQDTQYF
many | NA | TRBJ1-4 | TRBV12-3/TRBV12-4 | TGTGCCAGCAGTTCAGGGGCTCTGACAGGAACAAATGAAAAACTGTTTTTT | CASSSGALTGTNEKLFF
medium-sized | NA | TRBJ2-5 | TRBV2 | TGTGCCAGCAGCGGGACCACTGGGACCCAGTACTTC | CASSGTTGTQYF
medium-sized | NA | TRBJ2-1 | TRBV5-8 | TGTGCCAGCAGCACGACAGGGTCCGGGGGCAATGAGCAGTTCTTC | CASSTTGSGGNEQFF
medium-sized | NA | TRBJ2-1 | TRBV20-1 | TGCAGTGCTAGAGATCCTAGGGGCGGGGCCGGTCCCTACAATGAGCAGTTCTTC | CSARDPRGGAGPYNEQFF
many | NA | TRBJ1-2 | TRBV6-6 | TGTGCCAGCAGTGCCAGGGGTATTAACTATGGCTACACCTTC | CASSARGINYGYTF
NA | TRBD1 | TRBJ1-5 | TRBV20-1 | TGCAGTGCAAACAGGGGGATGAATCAGCCCCAGCATTTT | CSANRGMNQPQHF
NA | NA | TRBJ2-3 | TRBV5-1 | TGCGCCAGCAGCTTGGGCCAGAGAAGGGATACGCAGTATTTT | CASSLGQRRDTQYF
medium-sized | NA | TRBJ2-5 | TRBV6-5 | TGTGCCAGCAGTCTCCAGGGCGGGGAGACCCAGTACTTC | CASSLQGGETQYF
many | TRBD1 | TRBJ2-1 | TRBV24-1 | TGTGCCACCAGTGATTCAAGGACAGGGGTAAAGGAGCAGTTCTTC | CATSDSRTGVKEQFF
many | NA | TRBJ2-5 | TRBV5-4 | TGTGCCAGCACCCCCCGGGGCCTGGAGACCCAGTACTTC | CASTPRGLETQYF
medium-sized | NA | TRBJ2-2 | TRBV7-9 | TGTGCCAGCCTAACGGTCGGGAACACCGGGGAGCTGTTTTTT | CASLTVGNTGELFF
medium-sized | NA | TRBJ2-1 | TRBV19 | TGTGCCAGTAGTGTTGGTCGCGTATCCTACAATGAGCAGTTCTTC | CASSVGRVSYNEQFF
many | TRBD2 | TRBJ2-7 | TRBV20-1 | TGCAGTGCTGCTCCCGGGACTAGCTCCTACGAGCAGTACTTC | CSAAPGTSSYEQYF
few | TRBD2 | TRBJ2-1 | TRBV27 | TGTGCCAGCAGTATTAGCGGGGGGGAGTGGAATGAGCAGTTCTTC | CASSISGGEWNEQFF
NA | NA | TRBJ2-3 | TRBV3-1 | TGTGCCAGCAGCGATCTGAGGGACACCCGCACAGATACGCAGTATTTT | CASSDLRDTRTDTQYF
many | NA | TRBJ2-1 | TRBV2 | TGTGCCAGCAGTGAGAATGAGCAGTTCTTC | CASSENEQFF
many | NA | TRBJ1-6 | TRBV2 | TGTGCCAGCAGTGTGTCCCGGGCCAATAATTCACCCCTCCACTTT | CASSVSRANNSPLHF
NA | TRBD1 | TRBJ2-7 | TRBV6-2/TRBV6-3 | TGTGCCAGCAGAGAGGAGGGGACAGGGGCCTACGAGCAGTACTTC | CASREEGTGAYEQYF
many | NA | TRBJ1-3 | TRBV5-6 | TGTGCCAGCAGCGCGTACAGGGCTGCGGGGGGAAACACCATATATTTT | CASSAYRAAGGNTIYF
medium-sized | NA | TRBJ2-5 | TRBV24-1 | TGTGCCACCAGTGACCGGATCCCGGAGACCCAGTACTTC | CATSDRIPETQYF
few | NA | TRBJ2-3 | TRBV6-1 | TGTGCCAGCAGGGGACCCACAGATACGCAGTATTTT | CASRGPTDTQYF
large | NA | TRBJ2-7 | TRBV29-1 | TGCAGCGTTGAAGGGGGGTCAGTCTACGAGCAGTACTTC | CSVEGGSVYEQYF
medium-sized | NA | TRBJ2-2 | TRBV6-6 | TGTGCCAGCAGTTCCGCCGAAGCTACCGGGGAGCTGTTTTTT | CASSSAEATGELFF
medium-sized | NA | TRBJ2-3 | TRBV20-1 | TGCAGTGCTAGAGACCCTTATAATACCCCGGATACGCAGTATTTT | CSARDPYNTPDTQYF
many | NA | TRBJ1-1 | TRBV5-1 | TGCGCCAGCAGCGAACAAGCAGGGGCCGCTGAAGCTTTCTTT | CASSEQAGAAEAFF
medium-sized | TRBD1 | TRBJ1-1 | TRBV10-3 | TGTGCCATCAGTGACAGGGGGGTGAACACTGAAGCTTTCTTT | CAISDRGVNTEAFF
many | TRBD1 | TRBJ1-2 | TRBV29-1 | TGCAGCGTTGATGACAGGGAGCTTAACTATGGCTACACCTTC | CSVDDRELNYGYTF
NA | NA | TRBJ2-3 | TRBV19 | TGTGCCAGTAGTATCGAAGGGAAGCGCACAGATACGCAGTATTTT | CASSIEGKRTDTQYF
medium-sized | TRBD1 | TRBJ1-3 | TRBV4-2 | TGTGCCAGCAGCCAAACCACGACAGGGTCGGCCGACACCATATATTTT | CASSQTTTGSADTIYF
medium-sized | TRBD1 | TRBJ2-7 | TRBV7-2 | TGTGCCAGCAGAAGAACCGGGACAGGGCCGGGCGAGCAGTACTTC | CASRRTGTGPGEQYF
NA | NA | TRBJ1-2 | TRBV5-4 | TGTGCCACCGGGCAGCCTAACTATGGCTACACCTTC | CATGQPNYGYTF
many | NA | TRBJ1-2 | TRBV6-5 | TGTGCCAGCAGTAAGCGGGAGTCCAACTATGGCTACACCTTC | CASSKRESNYGYTF
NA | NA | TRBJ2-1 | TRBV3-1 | TGTGCCAGCAGCCGGGATCTGGGTTGGGGGGATTACAATGAGCAGTTCTTC | CASSRDLGWGDYNEQFF
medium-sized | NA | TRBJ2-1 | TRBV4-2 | TGTGCCAGCAGCCCGCTCGGCAGTCGGGGACGATTCAATGAGCAGTTCTTC | CASSPLGSRGRFNEQFF
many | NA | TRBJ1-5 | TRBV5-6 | TGTGCCAGCAGCTTGGCGGGGACCTATAGCAATCAGCCCCAGCATTTT | CASSLAGTYSNQPQHF
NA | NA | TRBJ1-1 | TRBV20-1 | TGCAGCCTCCCGACCCGGCTTGGGGCTTTCTTT | CSLPTRLGAFF
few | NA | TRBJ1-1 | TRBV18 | TGTGCCAGCTCACAGGGGAAACGGCAGAACACTGAAGCTTTCTTT | CASSQGKRQNTEAFF
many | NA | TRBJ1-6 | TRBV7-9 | TGTGCCAGCAGCTTGGGCGTTGGAACAGGCGTCCATTCACCCCTCCACTTT | CASSLGVGTGVHSPLHF
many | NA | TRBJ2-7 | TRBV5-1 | TGCGCCAGCAGCTCTCGGTACGAGCAGTACTTC | CASSSRYEQYF
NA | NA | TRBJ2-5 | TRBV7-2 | TGTGCCAGCAGCCTCACTCCTCAAGAGACCCAGTACTTC | CASSLTPQETQYF
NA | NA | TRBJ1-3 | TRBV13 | TGTGCCAGCAGCTTCTTACAGAAAATATCCTCTGGAAACACCATATATTTT | CASSFLQKISSGNTIYF
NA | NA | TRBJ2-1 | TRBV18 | TGTGCCAGCTCACCGGGGGAGAGCTCCTACAATGAGCAGTTCTTC | CASSPGESSYNEQFF
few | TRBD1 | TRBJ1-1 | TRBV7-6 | TGTGCCAGCAGCAAACAGACAGGGGAGAACACTGAAGCTTTCTTT | CASSKQTGENTEAFF
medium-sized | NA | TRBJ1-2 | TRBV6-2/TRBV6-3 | TGTGCCAGCAGTCGGGACTCATTGCCCGGGGGCTACACCTTC | CASSRDSLPGGYTF
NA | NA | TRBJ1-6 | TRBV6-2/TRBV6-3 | TGTGCCAGCAGTTACTCCAAGGGACGCCTAAGCTCCTATAATTCACCCCTCCACTTT | CASSYSKGRLSSYNSPLHF
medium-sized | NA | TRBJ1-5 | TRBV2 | TGTGCCAGCAACCTCCAGACAGGTAGCGGTCAGCCCCAGCATTTT | CASNLQTGSGQPQHF
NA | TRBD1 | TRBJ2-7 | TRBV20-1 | TGCAGTGCTCTAGAATCAACAGGGGGCCAGTACGAGCAGTACTTC | CSALESTGGQYEQYF
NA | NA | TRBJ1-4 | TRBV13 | TGTGCCAGCAGCGTGGGTGCAACTAATGAAAAACTGTTTTTT | CASSVGATNEKLFF
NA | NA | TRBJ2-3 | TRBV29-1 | TGCAGCGTTGAAGAGCCAGGGGCGAACACAGATACGCAGTATTTT | CSVEEPGANTDTQYF